This T cell receptor beta chain was recorded in a study of regulatory T cells in long-lasting Graves disease. Construction of the TCR beta libraries employed iRepertoire HTBI primers in conjunction with Arm-PCR of CDR3 regions. TCRdb redid the calling of the multiplex PCR reads with MiXCR, one entry per CDR3 protein. The sample contains fewer than 400,000 distinct CDR3 sequences, about a sixth of which appear only once. This clonotype has a count of ten or more. The time point denotes: newly diagnosed GD, antithyroid drugs for less than 3 months. PBMCs were the source of the RNA used for TCR sequencing. The CDR3 is made up of 12 amino acids. Germline CDR1 is KGHSH and CDR2 is LQKENI. V lost 2 bases and J lost 7, with 8 bases in between.

The receptor comes from a female donor with Graves disease. The sample in question was peripheral blood mononuclear cells (PBMCs), obtained at new diagnosis, from a patient treated with antithyroid drugs. This rearrangement joins TRBV18 to TRBJ1-1; no reliable D call. The CDR3 loop is CASSPSRVEAFF. Here the CDR3 DNA reads TGTGCCAGCTCACCAAGCCGAGTTGAAGCTTTCTTT.